This TCR beta chain was retrieved from a study of human T cells and chemical hapten exposure. The sample's time point: pre-sensitization, week 0. Treatment in this sample: therapeutic diphenylcyclopropenone sensitization with weekly scalp DPC. It was the library that attached unique molecular identifiers to individual cDNA molecules. TCRdb fed the RACE reads into MiXCR, producing one record per CDR3 protein. This sample yields approximately 260,000 distinct CDR3 sequences, of which around 7% are seen a single time; approximately 1.2% belongs to the top ten. Between the trimmed V and J ends, which lost 5 bases and 2 bases, there was a span of 15 bases. Germline V gene lookup returns CDR1 SGHAT and CDR2 FQNNGV. CDR3 length equals 15 residues. This clonotype was recorded a few times.

This receptor was taken from a man aged 18 to 35 with alopecia areata. Some clones in this sample may be carry-over from other donors' samples. Sequences were derived from whole blood, sampled in connection with sensitization to the hapten diphenylcyclopropenone (DPC). This sequence joins TRBV11-2 and TRBJ2-5; D ambiguous. The CDR3 protein is CASSHAASSQETQYF. The CDR3 nucleotides read TGTGCCAGCAGCCACGCAGCCTCCTCTCAAGAGACCCAGTACTTC.